This T cell receptor beta chain originates from a study of CXCR3-negative and CXCR3-positive naive CD8 T cells. Germline loops: CDR1 MDHEN, CDR2 SYDVKM. The CDR3 length is 17 residues. 5' RACE with UMI labels generated the TRB cDNA libraries. From its re-call of the 5' RACE reads, TCRdb lists each CDR3 protein once, without DNA. With 100,000 to 150,000 distinct CDR3 sequences in the sample, the ten largest clones hold 0.45% to 0.55%. This sequence originates from a human donor in good health. Some clones in this sample may be carry-over from other donors' samples. The chain joins TRBV28 to TRBJ2-1. Sequenced material: naive CXCR3- CD8+ T cells from blood. Regarding subset: CD45RO-CCR7+CD27+CD95- naive CD8+ T cells lacking CXCR3 (TNR3-). The CDR3 sequence is CASEEETSRPYYNEQFF.